This T cell receptor beta chain was documented in a study of shared clonotypes between healthy human individuals. Produced via immunoSEQ multiplex PCR; TCRdb's table is partial and in-frame only. The table shows over a million clones, with about 80% occurring only once. CDR3 length: 14 amino acids. Germline V gives CDR1 SGHAT, CDR2 FQNNGV. The V end lost 4 bases, the J end lost 4 bases, and 12 bases lay between the germline ends. Study conclusions and caveats: Across subsets, estimated richness was generally greater for naive than for memory populations.

Note on this clone: Its antigen is as yet unknown.

This chain joins TRBV11-2 and TRBJ2-3; no clear D. The TCR originated in a man aged 18 to 29 in good health. Some clones in this sample may be carry-over from other donors' samples. Sequences were obtained from memory CD4+ T cells from PBMCs. Subset: CD45RA-negative fraction. The DNA of the CDR3 is TGTGCCAGCAGCTCCCCGGGCCAGGCAGATACGCAGTATTTT. Amino acid sequence: CASSSPGQADTQYF.